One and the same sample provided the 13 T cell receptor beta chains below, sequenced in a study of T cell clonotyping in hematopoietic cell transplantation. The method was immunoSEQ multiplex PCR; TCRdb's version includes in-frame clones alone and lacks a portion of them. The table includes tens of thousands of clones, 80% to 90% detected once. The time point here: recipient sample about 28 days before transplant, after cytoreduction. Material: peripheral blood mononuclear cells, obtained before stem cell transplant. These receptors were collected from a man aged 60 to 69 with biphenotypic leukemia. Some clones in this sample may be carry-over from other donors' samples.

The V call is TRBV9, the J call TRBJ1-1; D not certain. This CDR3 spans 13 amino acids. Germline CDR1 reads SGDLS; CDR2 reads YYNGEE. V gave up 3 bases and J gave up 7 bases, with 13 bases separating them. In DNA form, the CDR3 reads TGTGCCAGCAGCGCAGCGGTGGGCATTGAAGCTTTCTTT. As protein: CASSAAVGIEAFF.

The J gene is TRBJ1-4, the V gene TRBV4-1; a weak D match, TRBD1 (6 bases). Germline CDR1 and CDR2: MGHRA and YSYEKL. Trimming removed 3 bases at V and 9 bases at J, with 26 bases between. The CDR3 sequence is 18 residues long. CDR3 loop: CASSHRGALQGGGKKLFF. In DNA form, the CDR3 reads TGCGCCAGCAGCCACCGAGGGGCCCTACAGGGAGGGGGGAAAAAACTGTTTTTT.

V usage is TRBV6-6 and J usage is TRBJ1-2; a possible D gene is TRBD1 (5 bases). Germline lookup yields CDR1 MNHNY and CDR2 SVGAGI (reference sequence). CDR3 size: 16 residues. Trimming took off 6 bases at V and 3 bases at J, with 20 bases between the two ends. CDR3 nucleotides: TGTGCCAGCAGCCTCTCGATGGGGGTTAATTACTATGGCTACACCTTC. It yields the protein CASSLSMGVNYYGYTF.

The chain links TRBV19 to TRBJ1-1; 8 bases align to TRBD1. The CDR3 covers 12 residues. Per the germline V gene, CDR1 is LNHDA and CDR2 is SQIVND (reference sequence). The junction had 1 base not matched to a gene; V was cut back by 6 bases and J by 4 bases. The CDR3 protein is CASRTGGTEAFF. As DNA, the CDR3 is TGTGCCAGTAGAACAGGGGGCACTGAAGCTTTCTTT.

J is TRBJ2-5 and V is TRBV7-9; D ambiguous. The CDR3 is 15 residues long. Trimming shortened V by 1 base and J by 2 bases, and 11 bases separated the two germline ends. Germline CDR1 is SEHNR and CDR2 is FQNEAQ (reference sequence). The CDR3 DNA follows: TGTGCCAGCAGCTTAGGGGCTTGGGATCAAGAGACCCAGTACTTC. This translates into CASSLGAWDQETQYF.

The CDR3 DNA follows: TGCGCCAGCAGCCCCCTGAGCGGATTGGGGGAAAAACTGTTTTTT. Translating it yields CASSPLSGLGEKLFF. The chain is built from TRBV5-1 and TRBJ1-4, with unresolved D. Trimming cost V 4 bases and J 8 bases, with 18 bases left between them. The length of the CDR3 is 15 residues. Germline V gene data show CDR1 as SGHRS and CDR2 as YFSETQ.

Here the CDR3 DNA reads TGTGCCAGTAGTCGACAGGGGCCTGAAGCTTTCTTT. Its protein is CASSRQGPEAFF. The chain links TRBV19 to TRBJ1-1; 8 positions match TRBD1. V was pared by 5 bases and J by 6 bases, with 2 bases of the junction left unmatched. Germline CDR1 is LNHDA and CDR2 is SQIVND (reference sequence). The CDR3 consists of 12 residues.

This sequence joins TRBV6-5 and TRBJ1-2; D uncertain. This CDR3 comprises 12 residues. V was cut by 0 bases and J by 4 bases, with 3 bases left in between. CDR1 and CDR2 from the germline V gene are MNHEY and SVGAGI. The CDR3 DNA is TGTGCCAGCAGTTACTCTGGCTATGGCTACACCTTC. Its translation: CASSYSGYGYTF.

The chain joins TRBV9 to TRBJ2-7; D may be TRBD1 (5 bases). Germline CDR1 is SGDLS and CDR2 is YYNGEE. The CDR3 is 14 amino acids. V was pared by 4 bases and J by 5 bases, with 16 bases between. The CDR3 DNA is TGTGCCAGCAGCCCCGACAGCGTACCCGACGAGCAGTACTTC. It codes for CASSPDSVPDEQYF. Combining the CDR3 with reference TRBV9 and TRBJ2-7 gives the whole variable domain DSGVTQTPKHLITATGQRVTLRCSPRSGDLSVYWYQQSLDQGLQFLIQYYNGEERAKGNILERFSAQQFPDLHSELNLSSLELGDSALYFCASSPDSVPDEQYFGPGTRLTVT.

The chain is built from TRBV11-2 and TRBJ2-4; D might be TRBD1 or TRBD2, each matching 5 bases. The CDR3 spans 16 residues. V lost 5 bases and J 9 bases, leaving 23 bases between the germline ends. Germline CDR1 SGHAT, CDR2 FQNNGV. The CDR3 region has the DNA TGTGCCAGCAGCCCGCTAACGAGGGCAGGGTCGCGCATTCAGTACTTC. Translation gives CASSPLTRAGSRIQYF.

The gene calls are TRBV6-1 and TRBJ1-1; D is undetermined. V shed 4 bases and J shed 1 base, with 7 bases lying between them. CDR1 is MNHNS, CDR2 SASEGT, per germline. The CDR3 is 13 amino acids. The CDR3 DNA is TGTGCCAGCAGTGTAGTACCGAACACTGAAGCTTTCTTT. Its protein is CASSVVPNTEAFF.

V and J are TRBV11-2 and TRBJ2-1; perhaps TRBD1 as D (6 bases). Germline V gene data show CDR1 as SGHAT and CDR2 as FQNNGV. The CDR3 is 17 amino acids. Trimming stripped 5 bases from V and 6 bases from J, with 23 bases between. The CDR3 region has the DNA TGTGCCAGCAGCGCCACAGGGCAGGGCCTTTTACTCAATGAGCAGTTCTTC. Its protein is CASSATGQGLLLNEQFF.

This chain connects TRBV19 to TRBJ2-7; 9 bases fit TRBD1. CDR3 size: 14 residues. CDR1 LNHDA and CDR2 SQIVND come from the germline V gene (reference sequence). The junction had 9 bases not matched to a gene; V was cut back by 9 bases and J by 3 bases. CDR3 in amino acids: CASTAGTGNYEQYF. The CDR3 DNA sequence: TGTGCCAGCACCGCCGGGACAGGGAACTACGAGCAGTACTTC.